The T cell receptor (beta chain) under discussion was sequenced for a study of blood T cell repertoires in COVID-19 (dated by TCRdb to 2020 to 2022). A note on the overall study: Samples covering the acute and convalescent phases of COVID-19 were provided by collaborators in the United States, Italy and Spain. The material from the prospective study consisted of cDNA or gDNA derived from T cells, B-cell-depleted T cells, or PBMCs. The dataset comprised deeply sampled blood TCRbeta repertoires from subjects exposed to, actively infected with, or recovered from COVID-19. The repertoires were made available in a free public database intended to serve as a resource for research on the immune response to SARS-CoV-2. Samples came from the ongoing ImmuneRACE study (first 160 participants) plus 1,254 subjects from 6 global collaborators. The sample metadata nearly always contained a de-identified subject ID, COVID-19 status, age in years and sex. Where available, HLA class I and class II types were taken from metadata supplied by the sample provider and were not determined by assay-based typing.

The full study reports these points: The amount of clinical and demographic metadata varied by source and participant and was provided uncurated.

TCRbeta CDR3 regions were amplified from genomic DNA using the immunoSEQ Assay, a bias-controlled multiplex PCR. Per the authors' processing: The number of nucleated cells in each sample was estimated from the amplification of reference gene primers within the assay. To quantify the absolute abundance of each unique TCRbeta CDR3 rearrangement, sequence reads were collapsed and filtered. For each sample, productive Simpson clonality was calculated as the square root of Simpson's diversity index over productive rearrangements. Not all clones reach the TCRdb copy of this immuneACCESS table, which keeps in-frame sequences only. Checked studies attribute under half of the gap to unresolved V genes and leave the rest unexplained. Clone size and V and J calls were adopted from that table, with D and trimming inferred from the DNA. The sample includes about 140,000 clones, with 84% observed a single time. 8.8% of the sample lies in the top ten.

The collaborating institutions used their own protocols to collect whole blood in K2EDTA tubes. For TCRbeta analysis, collaborators shipped samples in one of three forms: frozen whole blood, isolated PBMCs, or DNA extracted from either of those sample types. This clone has just one count. Its binding antigen is unknown. Base quality data are lacking; no much larger clone is found one base away. The TCR originated in a woman aged 80 or over in a cohort sampled during active or convalescent COVID-19. The sequencing input was peripheral blood.

The base sequence is TGTGCCAGCAGCTTAGGATTGGGGGGGGGCGAAGAGACCCAGTACTTC. It translates as CASSLGLGGGEETQYF. The chain links TRBV7-2 with TRBJ2-5, with a weak D call of TRBD2 (7 bases match). The germline V gene sets CDR1 to SGHTA and CDR2 to FQGNSA. There are 16 amino acids in the CDR3, from cysteine to phenylalanine inclusive. Only the CDR3 part of the read is kept: 48 bases, read in frame from the first base. Cut back by 1 base and 3 bases, the V and J ends lie 15 bases apart.